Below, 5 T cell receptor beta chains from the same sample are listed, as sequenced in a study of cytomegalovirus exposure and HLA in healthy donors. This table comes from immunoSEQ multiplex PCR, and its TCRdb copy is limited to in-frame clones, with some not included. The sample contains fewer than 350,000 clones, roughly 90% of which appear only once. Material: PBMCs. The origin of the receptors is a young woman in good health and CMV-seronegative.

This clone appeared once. Here the CDR3 reads CASSYSETQYF. The CDR3 region has the DNA TGTGCCAGCAGCTACAGCGAGACCCAGTACTTC. The chain uses TRBV5-6 and TRBJ2-5; D call uncertain. CDR1 and CDR2 from the germline V gene are SGHDT and YYEEEE. The V end was cut by 3 bases, the J end by 5 bases, with 5 bases between. This CDR3 is 11 amino acids long.

For the CDR3, the DNA is TGTGCCACCAGCCATAACTCGGGGTCGAACGAGCAGTACTTC. Encoded protein: CATSHNSGSNEQYF. The chain joins TRBV15 to TRBJ2-7; D perhaps matches TRBD2 (5 bases). V was shortened by 5 bases and J by 5 bases, with 16 bases between the two germline ends. The germline V gene encodes CDR1 LNHNV and CDR2 YYDKDF (reference sequence). This CDR3 is 14 amino acids long.

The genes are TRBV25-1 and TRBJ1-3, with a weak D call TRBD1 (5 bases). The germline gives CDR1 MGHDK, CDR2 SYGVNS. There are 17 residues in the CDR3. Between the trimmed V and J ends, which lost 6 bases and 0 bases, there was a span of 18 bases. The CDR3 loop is CASSDTRDSSSGNTIYF. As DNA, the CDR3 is TGTGCCAGCAGCGACACCCGAGACAGTAGCTCTGGAAACACCATATATTTT.

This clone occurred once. CDR3 amino acids: CASSTNSGSYNEQFF. CDR3 sequence (DNA): TGCGCCAGCAGCACTAATTCGGGTAGTTACAATGAGCAGTTCTTC. V and J are TRBV5-1 and TRBJ2-1; D not resolved. CDR1 is SGHRS, CDR2 YFSETQ, per germline. Trimming took 4 bases from V and 4 from J, leaving 15 bases between them. The CDR3 consists of 15 residues. The full variable domain, completed using reference TRBV5-1 and TRBJ2-1, is KAGVTQTPRYLIKTRGQQVTLSCSPISGHRSVSWYQQTPGQGLQFLFEYFSETQRNKGNFPGRFSGRQFSNSRSEMNVSTLELGDSALYLCASSTNSGSYNEQFFGPGTRLTVL.

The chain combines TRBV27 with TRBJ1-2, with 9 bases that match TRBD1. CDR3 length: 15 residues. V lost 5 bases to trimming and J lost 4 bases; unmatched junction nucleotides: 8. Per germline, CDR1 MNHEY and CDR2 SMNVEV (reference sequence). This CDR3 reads CASSPWGQGGYGYTF. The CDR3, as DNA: TGTGCCAGCAGTCCCTGGGGACAGGGAGGCTATGGCTACACCTTC.